The text below deals with one T cell receptor beta chain. With 3 bases clipped from V and 8 bases from J, the junction kept 10 bases outside the gene matches. In germline, CDR1 is KGHSH, CDR2 LQKENI. This CDR3 region has 15 residues. This sample was included in a study of PD-1 and CTLA-4 blockade in melanoma. Sequencing used immunoSEQ multiplex PCR; TCRdb keeps in-frame clones, though not all of them. The table shows tens of thousands of clones, with 88% occurring only once. The chain carries TRBV18 and TRBJ1-2; 9 positions match TRBD1. The receptor's source is a human donor with melanoma. The starting material was CD8+ T cells from peripheral blood, obtained from a patient given anti-PD-1 treatment. CDR3 coding DNA: TGTGCCAGCTCACCCGGAACAGGGGGCGCGGAGGGCTACACCTTC. Its translation is CASSPGTGGAEGYTF.